This passage covers 9 T cell receptor beta chains from one sample sequenced in a study of cytomegalovirus exposure and HLA in healthy donors. Primers for the PCR totalled 60 Vbeta and 13 Jbeta. Measured with immunoSEQ multiplex PCR; TCRdb has only the in-frame clones, and not every one. The sample holds about 190,000 clones; 84% are singletons and the top ten take around 0.27%. Sequenced sample: PBMCs. Receptors were obtained from a boy younger than 18 in good health and CMV-seronegative.

This rearrangement joins TRBV30 to TRBJ1-2; tentatively, D is TRBD1 (5 bases). Trimming shortened V by 3 bases and J by 7 bases, and 6 bases separated the two germline ends. This CDR3 contains 10 residues. From germline, CDR1 is GTSNPN and CDR2 SVGIG (reference sequence). This chain's CDR3 is CAWRGGGYTF. The CDR3, as DNA: TGTGCCTGGAGGGGGGGTGGCTACACCTTC.

The chain employs TRBV10-3 and TRBJ1-1; no firm D call. Germline CDR1 ENHRY, CDR2 SYGVKD. The V gene lost 2 bases and the J gene lost 3 bases, with 4 bases spanning the gap. This CDR3 has 12 residues. DNA of the CDR3: TGTGCCATCAGTGAGATATACACTGAAGCTTTCTTT. It encodes CAISEIYTEAFF.

This clone has only a few counts. This sequence joins TRBV4-1 and TRBJ1-1; unclear D gene. This CDR3 has 15 residues. CDR1 MGHRA and CDR2 YSYEKL come from the germline V gene. The V end was cut by 1 base, the J end by 1 base, with 10 bases between. The CDR3, as DNA: TGCGCCAGCAGCCAAGCCCCAGGCCAGAACACTGAAGCTTTCTTT. Encoded protein: CASSQAPGQNTEAFF.

V usage is TRBV19 and J usage is TRBJ1-3; 7 positions match TRBD1. The CDR3 length is 13 residues. Germline trimming cut 9 bases from V and 3 bases from J; bases unmatched to any gene: 5. Germline V gene lookup returns CDR1 LNHDA and CDR2 SQIVND (reference sequence). CDR3 amino acids: CASRQGGGNTIYF. In DNA form, the CDR3 reads TGTGCCAGCCGACAGGGAGGTGGAAACACCATATATTTT.

The chain has TRBV4-2 and TRBJ2-5, with 10 bases that match TRBD2. Trimming at V came to 2 bases and at J to 3 bases, leaving 6 bases not matched to a gene. Germline CDR1 reads LGHNA; CDR2 reads YNFKEQ. The CDR3 consists of 16 residues. This CDR3 is CASSQLTSGLEETQYF. DNA of the CDR3: TGTGCCAGCAGCCAATTGACTAGCGGGCTTGAAGAGACCCAGTACTTC.

The genes are TRBV7-9 and TRBJ2-1; tentative D call: TRBD2 (5 bases). V was shortened by 0 bases and J by 6 bases, with 9 bases between the two germline ends. This CDR3 contains 14 residues. Germline V gives CDR1 SEHNR, CDR2 FQNEAQ (reference sequence). The CDR3 nucleotides read TGTGCCAGCAGCTTAGCAGGACTCACCAATGAGCAGTTCTTC. Its protein product is CASSLAGLTNEQFF.

The rearrangement uses TRBV5-1 and TRBJ2-1, with D possibly matching TRBD1 (6 bases). The CDR3 covers 13 residues. Trimming shortened V by 1 base and J by 7 bases, and 9 bases separated the two germline ends. The germline CDR1 and CDR2 sequences are SGHRS and YFSETQ. The CDR3 region is CASSLQGRNEQFF. Here the CDR3 DNA reads TGCGCCAGCAGCTTGCAGGGGCGGAATGAGCAGTTCTTC.

The genes are TRBV29-1 and TRBJ2-3; weak D call: TRBD2 (6 bases). Trimming stripped 1 base from V and 4 bases from J, with 6 bases between. The germline gives CDR1 SQVTM, CDR2 ANQGSEA. The CDR3 is made up of 12 amino acids. The CDR3 spells CSVEGGADTQYF. CDR3 DNA sequence: TGCAGCGTTGAAGGGGGGGCAGATACGCAGTATTTT.

The V and J genes are TRBV19 and TRBJ2-7; D is possibly TRBD2 (5 bases). The V end was cut by 3 bases, the J end by 5 bases, with 5 bases between. Germline V gene data show CDR1 as LNHDA and CDR2 as SQIVND (reference sequence). CDR3 size: 11 residues. In nucleotides, the CDR3 is TGTGCCAGTAGTATGAGGGACGAGCAGTACTTC. Encoded protein: CASSMRDEQYF.